A selection of T cell receptor beta chains follows, all from one sample in a study of CD8 T cells in Susac syndrome. TCRdb re-called the immunoSEQ multiplex PCR reads through MiXCR, storing one row per CDR3 protein. Altogether about 300,000 distinct CDR3 sequences are present, about 91% being singletons, with the ten largest covering roughly 0.17%. What was sequenced was CD8+ T cells from PBMCs. The receptor source for this set is a human donor with multiple sclerosis. Each CDR3 is given without its conserved first and last residue. The order of the fields is clone size, V gene, CDR3 protein. Not all rows give a size; the values are once, few, many and, for expanded clones, a class.

NA | TRBV20-1 | SARGLTSYNEQF
NA | TRBV10-3 | AISESAGVFTEAF
NA | TRBV29-1 | SVERGELGLQETQY
NA | TRBV29-1 | STLGGNGETQY
NA | TRBV12-3/TRBV12-4 | ASTPVVTDTQY
NA | TRBV27 | ASGLRGSSYNEQF
NA | TRBV6-2/TRBV6-3 | ASSYSWRGVGETQY
NA | TRBV9 | ASSVDWGGGPPTDTQY
once | TRBV5-4 | ASSTFSGTYEQY
once | TRBV7-9 | ASSQVQTGTEAF
once | TRBV6-1 | ASSQASGTIQETQY
once | TRBV23-1 | ASTHGGGPWEETQY
few | TRBV19 | ASSWDRGYEQY
NA | TRBV4-2 | ASSQQGGTPYNEQF
NA | TRBV12-3/TRBV12-4 | ASTLQGATNEKLF
NA | TRBV19 | ASTPRLDNEQF
NA | TRBV30 | AWSVPWRDKGQETQY
NA | TRBV6-6 | ASSYPGGLGNTIY
NA | TRBV7-8 | ASSLSDFQETQY
NA | TRBV7-3 | ASSLGFTGNEQF
NA | TRBV13 | ASSLSISDEQF
NA | TRBV6-5 | ASSYGGSKQF
once | TRBV15 | ATGARESNQPQH
NA | TRBV4-3 | ASSQGLFYEQY
NA | TRBV13 | ASSFRLAAGEQF
NA | TRBV20-1 | SARDREDYGYT
NA | TRBV28 | ASSFWTGGFEQY
NA | TRBV7-3 | ASGKGPNTEAF
NA | TRBV28 | ASSLWAGATDTQY
once | TRBV18 | ASSPTGSGEKLF
NA | TRBV6-2/TRBV6-3 | ASSGGVRSGSSYYEQY
NA | TRBV9 | ASSDPGDGNTIY
NA | TRBV7-3 | ASSLIPVVGQGEHTQY
NA | TRBV6-2/TRBV6-3 | ASRLALDEQF
few | TRBV7-8 | ASSSEFGTSGEGTPYEQY
NA | TRBV7-8 | ASSGPDRHQPQH
NA | TRBV12-3/TRBV12-4 | ASSGVLGSNEQF
NA | TRBV28 | ASSQSSSGRVYEQF
NA | TRBV28 | ASSPGITNQPQH
NA | TRBV20-1 | SARDYQGAFFEQY